Below, 28 T cell receptor beta chains from the same sample are listed, as sequenced in a study of PD-1 blockade in classical Hodgkin lymphoma. Time point denoted: newly diagnosed, previously untreated cHL patient sample. Measured with immunoSEQ multiplex PCR; TCRdb has only the in-frame clones, and not every one. The profile covers about 28,000 clones, with 90% to 95% appearing a single time and approximately 3.6% taken by the ten largest. Input material: peripheral blood mononuclear cells (PBMCs). All receptors derive from a human donor with classical Hodgkin lymphoma.

The chain employs TRBV9 and TRBJ2-7, with 10 nucleotides matching TRBD1. Per the germline V gene, CDR1 is SGDLS and CDR2 is YYNGEE. The CDR3 extends over 14 amino acids. With 0 bases clipped from V and 7 bases from J, the junction kept 4 bases outside the gene matches. This CDR3 is CASSVEGTGVEQYF. In nucleotides, the CDR3 is TGTGCCAGCAGCGTAGAGGGGACAGGGGTTGAGCAGTACTTC. Complete variable domain (other parts from reference TRBV9 and TRBJ2-7): DSGVTQTPKHLITATGQRVTLRCSPRSGDLSVYWYQQSLDQGLQFLIQYYNGEERAKGNILERFSAQQFPDLHSELNLSSLELGDSALYFCASSVEGTGVEQYFGPGTRLTVT.

The rearrangement links TRBV19 to TRBJ2-3, with 7 bases that match TRBD1. The length of the CDR3 is 18 residues. Per the germline V gene, CDR1 is LNHDA and CDR2 is SQIVND (reference sequence). The V and J ends lost 9 bases and 2 bases, in that order; junction bases with no gene match: 20. The DNA for the CDR3 is TGTGCCAGCAACCCCGGGACAGAAGTCATAAGGGCCACAGATACGCAGTATTTT. The encoded protein is CASNPGTEVIRATDTQYF. Complete variable domain (other parts from reference TRBV19 and TRBJ2-3): DGGITQSPKYLFRKEGQNVTLSCEQNLNHDAMYWYRQDPGQGLRLIYYSQIVNDFQKGDIAEGYSVSREKKESFPLTVTSAQKNPTAFYLCASNPGTEVIRATDTQYFGPGTRLTVL.

The CDR3 is CASSPGTSDRGVYNEQFF. In nucleotides, the CDR3 is TGTGCCAGCTCACCAGGGACTAGCGACCGAGGGGTCTACAATGAGCAGTTCTTC. The chain carries TRBV18 and TRBJ2-1; 10 bases fit TRBD2. Germline V gene data show CDR1 as KGHSH and CDR2 as LQKENI. The CDR3 has 18 residues. J was trimmed by 3 bases and V by 2 bases; bases with no gene match: 10.

This chain links TRBV7-2 with TRBJ1-4, with D possibly being TRBD1 (5 bases). Trimming stripped 1 base from V and 9 bases from J, with 15 bases between. CDR1 and CDR2 from the germline V gene are SGHTA and FQGNSA. This CDR3 region has 15 residues. The chain's CDR3 is CASSLVAGLNQKLFF. The CDR3 DNA reads as TGTGCCAGCAGCTTAGTTGCAGGGTTAAATCAAAAACTGTTTTTT.

The CDR3 nucleotides are TGTGCCAGTACTCCACTAGGCTCCGGGACAGGGTCATATGGCTACACCTTC. It yields the protein CASTPLGSGTGSYGYTF. The chain links TRBV19 to TRBJ1-2; TRBD1 agrees at 9 bases. CDR1 is LNHDA and CDR2 is SQIVND in the germline V gene (reference sequence). Trimming cost V 7 bases and J 5 bases; bases outside gene matches: 17. CDR3 length: 17 amino acids.

The chain recombines TRBV5-4 with TRBJ1-4, with D possibly being TRBD1 (6 bases). From germline, CDR1 is SGHNT and CDR2 YYREEE (reference sequence). Trimming left V 3 bases short and J 7 bases short, with 16 bases between. This CDR3 is 15 amino acids long. The CDR3 region has the DNA TGTGCCAGCAGCTCGCAGACAGGCACGGGTGAAAAACTGTTTTTT. This translates into CASSSQTGTGEKLFF.

The J gene is TRBJ2-7, the V gene TRBV19; D is unresolved. Looked up from germline, CDR1 is LNHDA and CDR2 is SQIVND (reference sequence). V was pared by 1 base and J by 3 bases, with 7 bases between. The CDR3 extends over 13 amino acids. CDR3 residues: CASSIVGSYEQYF. Written as DNA, the CDR3 is TGTGCCAGTAGTATAGTTGGAAGCTACGAGCAGTACTTC.

This sequence joins TRBV11-3 and TRBJ2-7, with 7 positions matching TRBD2. With 1 base clipped from V and 6 bases from J, the junction kept 3 bases outside the gene matches. Per the germline V gene, CDR1 is SGHNT and CDR2 is YENEEA. The CDR3 runs 13 residues. CDR3 amino acids: CASSLGGSLEQYF. CDR3 bases: TGTGCCAGCAGCTTAGGCGGGAGTCTCGAGCAGTACTTC.

The J gene is TRBJ2-1, the V gene TRBV5-1; D uncertain. This CDR3 is 13 amino acids long. Germline V gives CDR1 SGHRS, CDR2 YFSETQ. V lost 4 bases and J 6 bases, leaving 11 bases between the germline ends. As DNA, the CDR3 is TGCGCCAGCAGCACCCTTTCGGGCAATGAGCAGTTCTTC. Translating it yields CASSTLSGNEQFF.

This rearrangement joins TRBV2 to TRBJ1-1; D gene uncertain. This CDR3 comprises 13 residues. CDR1 is SNHLY, CDR2 FYNNEI, per germline. With 2 bases removed from V and 1 base from J, the gap between germline ends came to 5 bases. CDR3 sequence reads: CASSEQENTEAFF. For the CDR3, the DNA is TGTGCCAGCAGTGAACAGGAGAACACTGAAGCTTTCTTT. The entire variable domain, with the rest obtained from reference TRBV2 and TRBJ1-1, is as follows: EPEVTQTPSHQVTQMGQEVILRCVPISNHLYFYWYRQILGQKVEFLVSFYNNEISEKSEIFDDQFSVERPDGSNFTLKIRSTKLEDSAMYFCASSEQENTEAFFGQGTRLTVV.

This sequence joins TRBV11-2 and TRBJ2-7, with no clear D. Trimming removed 0 bases at V and 3 bases at J, with 12 bases between. This CDR3 spans 15 amino acids. CDR1 and CDR2 from the germline V gene are SGHAT and FQNNGV. CDR3 DNA: TGTGCCAGCAGCTTAGATCGAGGAAGGGACTACGAGCAGTACTTC. Encoded protein: CASSLDRGRDYEQYF.

The V gene is TRBV5-1, the J gene TRBJ1-5; D is ambiguous. Trimming stripped 4 bases from V and 0 bases from J, with 8 bases between. The CDR3 runs to 14 residues. The germline V gene has CDR1 SGHRS and CDR2 YFSETQ. The CDR3 spells CASSQDPSNQPQHF. The DNA of the CDR3 is TGCGCCAGCAGCCAGGACCCTAGCAATCAGCCCCAGCATTTT.

The CDR3, as DNA: TGTGCCAGCAGTTACCGGGCGTCCCGCGGGTATGGCTACACCTTC. Its protein product is CASSYRASRGYGYTF. This sequence joins TRBV6-5 and TRBJ1-2; D not certain. This CDR3 is 15 amino acids long. The V gene lost 2 bases and the J gene lost 5 bases, with 15 bases spanning the gap. The germline V gene encodes CDR1 MNHEY and CDR2 SVGAGI.

The rearrangement joins TRBV30 to TRBJ2-1; no clear D gene. The CDR3 is 12 residues long. Trimming shortened V by 0 bases and J by 0 bases, and 0 bases separated the two germline ends. Germline CDR1 GTSNPN, CDR2 SVGIG (reference sequence). This CDR3 reads CAWSVSYNEQFF. The CDR3 DNA follows: TGTGCCTGGAGTGTCTCCTACAATGAGCAGTTCTTC.

The rearrangement joins TRBV7-2 to TRBJ2-2; TRBD2 might be the D (5 bases). CDR1 is SGHTA, CDR2 FQGNSA, per germline. V was pared by 3 bases and J by 3 bases, with 14 bases between. The CDR3 consists of 16 residues. CDR3 DNA: TGTGCCAGCAGCTTCTTGCCCGCGCGGGACACCGGGGAGCTGTTTTTT. This translates into CASSFLPARDTGELFF. The full variable domain, its missing parts supplied by reference TRBV7-2 and TRBJ2-2, is GAGVSQSPSNKVTEKGKDVELRCDPISGHTALYWYRQSLGQGLEFLIYFQGNSAPDKSGLPSDRFSAERTGGSVSTLTIQRTQQEDSAVYLCASSFLPARDTGELFFGEGSRLTVL.

The chain uses TRBV5-1 and TRBJ1-4; 7 bases agree with TRBD1. In germline, CDR1 is SGHRS, CDR2 YFSETQ. The length of the CDR3 is 15 residues. The J segment lost 7 bases and the V segment lost 0 bases, leaving 6 bases of the junction unmatched. The CDR3 DNA follows: TGCGCCAGCAGCTTGGACAGGGGAGATGGTGAAAAACTGTTTTTT. As protein: CASSLDRGDGEKLFF.

V usage is TRBV4-3 and J usage is TRBJ2-1; tentative D call: TRBD1 (8 bases). Germline assignment: CDR1 LGHNA and CDR2 YSLEER. This CDR3 is 17 amino acids long. V dropped 1 base and J dropped 4 bases, with 17 bases sitting between them. The CDR3, as DNA: TGCGCCAGCAGCCAAGGGTTGACAGGGGAGGGTTACAATGAGCAGTTCTTC. Its translation is CASSQGLTGEGYNEQFF.

This chain links TRBV28 with TRBJ1-2, with TRBD1 identical over 8 bases. Per the germline V gene, CDR1 is MDHEN and CDR2 is SYDVKM. The ends lost 4 bases at V and 2 bases at J; junction bases unmatched: 3. This CDR3 has 14 residues. The CDR3 reads CASSYTGGNYGYTF. For the CDR3, the DNA is TGTGCCAGCAGTTACACAGGGGGGAACTATGGCTACACCTTC.

This clone came up once. This CDR3 is CASRQYGRVTGELFF. The DNA for the CDR3 is TGTGCAAGTCGCCAATACGGGAGGGTCACCGGGGAGCTGTTTTTT. The chain uses TRBV12-2 and TRBJ2-2; the table's D call, TRBD2, was not checked against the DNA. TRBV12-2 is classified as a pseudogene. The CDR3 runs 15 residues.

This chain links TRBV6-1 with TRBJ1-5, with D perhaps matching TRBD1 (6 bases). This CDR3 has 15 amino acids. Trimming removed 6 bases at V and 3 bases at J, with 15 bases between. CDR1 and CDR2 (germline): MNHNS, SASEGT. CDR3 DNA sequence: TGTGCCAGCAGCGAGGGGGGCGGGATCAATCAGCCCCAGCATTTT. It yields the protein CASSEGGGINQPQHF.

The V gene is TRBV6-5, the J gene TRBJ1-4; D unresolved. Germline V gene sequence: CDR1 MNHEY, CDR2 SVGAGI. The ends were cut back, 2 bases at V and 1 base at J, with 8 bases in the middle. The CDR3 runs to 15 residues. The CDR3 protein is CASSYGSGTNEKLFF. The CDR3 DNA sequence: TGTGCCAGCAGTTACGGATCCGGAACTAATGAAAAACTGTTTTTT.

The J gene is TRBJ2-2, the V gene TRBV11-2; TRBD1 matches 7 bases. The CDR3 consists of 15 residues. Germline CDR1 and CDR2: SGHAT and FQNNGV. Germline trimming cut 5 bases from V and 0 bases from J; bases unmatched to any gene: 3. The CDR3 sequence: CASSPGTANTGELFF. CDR3 nucleotides: TGTGCCAGCAGCCCCGGGACAGCGAACACCGGGGAGCTGTTTTTT. Full variable domain (missing parts from reference TRBV11-2 and TRBJ2-2): EAGVAQSPRYKIIEKRQSVAFWCNPISGHATLYWYQQILGQGPKLLIQFQNNGVVDDSQLPKDRFSAERLKGVDSTLKIQPAKLEDSAVYLCASSPGTANTGELFFGEGSRLTVL.

The chain is built from TRBV28 and TRBJ2-1; D unresolved. The CDR3 is 15 residues long. V lost 2 bases and J lost 5, with 13 bases in between. The V gene's germline CDR1 is MDHEN and CDR2 SYDVKM. The CDR3, as DNA: TGTGCCAGCAGTTTAAGTGGACGCACCCACAATGAGCAGTTCTTC. This codes for CASSLSGRTHNEQFF.

The J gene is TRBJ2-1, the V gene TRBV5-1, with 14 bases identical to TRBD2. The CDR3 spans 18 residues. V shed 0 bases and J 6 bases; nucleotides not matched to a gene: 8. Germline V gives CDR1 SGHRS, CDR2 YFSETQ. This chain's CDR3 is CASSLGVAGTSGSNEQFF. The CDR3 DNA sequence: TGCGCCAGCAGCTTGGGAGTTGCCGGGACTAGCGGGAGCAATGAGCAGTTCTTC.

This clone has a single count. V gene TRBV5-4 combines with J gene TRBJ2-5, with TRBD2 matching 11 bases. This CDR3 is built from 14 residues. Looked up from germline, CDR1 is SGHNT and CDR2 is YYREEE (reference sequence). The V gene end was trimmed by 4 bases and the J gene end by 14 bases; junction bases not matched to a gene: 13. CDR3 sequence: CASSPALAGGSAYF. Here the CDR3 DNA reads TGTGCCAGCAGCCCAGCGCTAGCGGGAGGATCCGCATACTTC.

This chain links TRBV13 with TRBJ2-7, with D possibly TRBD1 on 9 matching bases. The germline V gene has CDR1 PRHDT and CDR2 FYEKMQ (reference sequence). V gave up 2 bases and J gave up 1 base, with 24 bases separating them. The CDR3 sequence is 19 residues long. CDR3 sequence (DNA): TGTGCCAGCAGCTTATATCAGCGGGAGACAGGGGGGCCTTCCTACGAGCAGTACTTC. This codes for CASSLYQRETGGPSYEQYF.

The chain couples TRBV9 to TRBJ2-3; 9 bases align to TRBD1. V shed 4 bases, J shed 1 base, and the junction held 4 bases outside the gene matches. Germline V gene lookup returns CDR1 SGDLS and CDR2 YYNGEE. The CDR3 is 15 residues long. The CDR3 DNA follows: TGTGCCAGCAGCTTCCGGGACAGGGGCACAGATACGCAGTATTTT. Its translation: CASSFRDRGTDTQYF.

This chain connects TRBV4-2 to TRBJ2-1; D remains ambiguous. Germline lookup yields CDR1 LGHNA and CDR2 YNFKEQ. The CDR3 has 13 residues. With 2 bases removed from V and 4 bases from J, the gap between germline ends came to 6 bases. CDR3 coding DNA: TGTGCCAGCAGCCAAATGGGTTACAATGAGCAGTTCTTC. The encoded protein is CASSQMGYNEQFF.